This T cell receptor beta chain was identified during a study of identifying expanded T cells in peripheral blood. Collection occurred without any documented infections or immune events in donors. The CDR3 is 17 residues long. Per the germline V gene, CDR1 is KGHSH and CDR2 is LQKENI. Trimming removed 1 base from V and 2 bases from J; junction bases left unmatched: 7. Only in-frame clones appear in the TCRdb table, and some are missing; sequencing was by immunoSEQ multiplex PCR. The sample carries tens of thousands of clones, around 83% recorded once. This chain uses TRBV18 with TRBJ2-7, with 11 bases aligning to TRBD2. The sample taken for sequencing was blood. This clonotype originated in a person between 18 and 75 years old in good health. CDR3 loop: CASSPLVSTSGTYEQYF. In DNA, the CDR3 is TGTGCCAGCTCACCACTCGTTTCGACTAGCGGGACCTACGAGCAGTACTTC.